The rows below give T cell receptor beta chains drawn from one sample of a study of cytomegalovirus exposure and HLA in healthy donors. This table comes from immunoSEQ multiplex PCR, and its TCRdb copy is limited to in-frame clones, with some not included. The table gives just over 200,000 clones; the top ten clones make up 0.95% to 1.3% of it. Material: PBMCs. The receptor source for this set is a girl aged 2 to 9 in good health and CMV-seropositive. Each CDR3 is given with its conserved first and last residue. The order of the fields is J gene, V gene, D gene, CDR3 protein, CDR3 DNA. D genes are given only for firm matches.

TRBJ2-3 TRBV4-2 . CASSQRRGTDTQYF TGTGCCAGCAGCCAAAGGAGGGGCACAGATACGCAGTATTTT
TRBJ1-5 TRBV10-3 . CAISDPQGRYNQPQHF TGTGCCATCTCCGACCCCCAGGGGCGGTACAATCAGCCCCAGCATTTT
TRBJ1-2 TRBV21-1 . CASRDRGYPNYGYTF TGTGCCAGCAGGGACAGGGGGTATCCTAACTATGGCTACACCTTC
TRBJ1-4 TRBV29-1 TRBD1 CSVRRSGGFNEKLFF TGCAGCGTTAGGAGATCAGGGGGCTTCAATGAAAAACTGTTTTTT
TRBJ1-2 TRBV6-1 TRBD1 CATGTGLPNYGYTF TGTGCCACCGGGACAGGCCTACCTAACTATGGCTACACCTTC
TRBJ2-7 TRBV7-8 TRBD2 CASSLGPGLVSYEQYF TGTGCCAGCAGCTTAGGGCCCGGACTAGTGTCCTACGAGCAGTACTTC
TRBJ2-1 TRBV28 . CASSKGGPSYNEQFF TGTGCCAGCAGTAAAGGAGGGCCGTCCTACAATGAGCAGTTCTTC
TRBJ2-2 TRBV29-1 . CSVELPSGTGELFF TGCAGCGTTGAACTCCCCAGTGGCACCGGGGAGCTGTTTTTT
TRBJ2-7 TRBV21-1 . CASSQGEAEGSSYEQYF TGTGCCAGCAGCCAGGGGGAGGCGGAGGGCTCCTCCTACGAGCAGTACTTC
TRBJ1-2 TRBV25-1 . CASSEYSPDKYDGYTF TGTGCCAGCAGTGAATATTCCCCCGACAAGTATGATGGCTACACCTTC
TRBJ2-2 TRBV4-1 . CASGETENAGELFF TGCGCCAGTGGTGAGACAGAAAACGCCGGGGAGCTGTTTTTT
TRBJ2-7 TRBV28 . CASSLFITLQASKTLYEQYF TGTGCCAGCAGTTTATTTATTACCCTCCAGGCTAGCAAGACGCTTTACGAGCAGTACTTC
TRBJ2-3 TRBV6-6 TRBD2 CASLQGSGTSLDTQYF TGTGCCAGCCTTCAGGGGTCCGGGACTAGCTTAGATACGCAGTATTTT
TRBJ2-1 TRBV5-1 TRBD2 CASSLVSSGVNEQFF TGCGCCAGCAGCTTGGTTTCTAGCGGGGTGAATGAGCAGTTCTTC